Shown below are 20 T cell receptor beta chains from a single sample sequenced in a study of T cell repertoires in aging, cancer and after chemotherapy. Rearranged V-D-J TRB sequences were amplified with a mixed TRB-A/B primer pool. TCRdb re-analysed the multiplex PCR reads in MiXCR, keeping a single row per CDR3 protein. The data contain 7,000 to 8,500 distinct CDR3 sequences, roughly half of them singletons. Amplification of TCR beta used genomic DNA extracted from peripheral blood. The sequenced sample was blood. The source of these receptors is a human donor with a solid tumor.

V and J are TRBV20-1 and TRBJ2-7; D call uncertain. With 2 bases removed from V and 9 bases from J, the gap between germline ends came to 20 bases. Looked up from germline, CDR1 is DFQATT and CDR2 is SNEGSKA (reference sequence). The CDR3 contains 14 residues. CDR3 DNA sequence: TGCAGTGCTAGACCCTCTAGTGCAGGCATGGGGCAGTACTTC. This encodes CSARPSSAGMGQYF.

This chain uses TRBV6-5 with TRBJ2-6; D call uncertain. Trimming took off 5 bases at V and 2 bases at J, with 10 bases between the two ends. CDR1 is MNHEY, CDR2 SVGAGI, per germline. This CDR3 has 15 residues. CDR3 sequence reads: CASSEYGPGANVLTF. The CDR3, as DNA: TGTGCCAGCAGTGAATACGGGCCTGGGGCCAACGTCCTGACTTTC.

This clonotype showed up just a few times. J is TRBJ2-6 and V is TRBV19; 8 positions match TRBD2. Germline V gene lookup returns CDR1 LNHDA and CDR2 SQIVND (reference sequence). V was pared by 6 bases and J by 0 bases, with 10 bases of the junction left unmatched. The CDR3 is made up of 18 amino acids. The CDR3 loop is CASSGTRTAHSGANVLTF. CDR3 bases: TGTGCCAGTAGCGGGACTAGGACAGCCCACTCTGGGGCCAACGTCCTGACTTTC.

On this clonotype: The junction departs from the called germline gene at one end, perhaps through a read error. This sequence joins TRBV19 and TRBJ2-6; weak D call: TRBD2 (6 bases). Germline CDR1 reads LNHDA; CDR2 reads SQIVND (reference sequence). The CDR3 spans 17 residues. CDR3 coding DNA: TGTGCCAGTAGTTCTTCAAGGGCTGGGACTGGGGACAACGTCCTGACTTTC. Protein: CASSSSRAGTGDNVLTF.

This clonotype was found a few times. The chain is built from TRBV7-2 and TRBJ1-2; unclear D gene. Per the germline V gene, CDR1 is SGHTA and CDR2 is FQGNSA. The CDR3 contains 16 residues. Between the trimmed V and J ends, which lost 5 bases and 8 bases, there was a span of 24 bases. The CDR3 protein is CASSPGSYREEIGYTF. CDR3 nucleotides: TGTGCCAGCAGCCCTGGAAGCTATAGGGAGGAGATCGGCTACACCTTC.

Only a few counts were recorded for this clonotype. The chain combines TRBV12-3 or TRBV12-4 with TRBJ1-4; maybe TRBD1 (6 bases). The CDR3 has 14 amino acids. Trimming cost V 6 bases and J 5 bases, with 13 bases left between them. The CDR3 loop reads CASRIGQRNEKLFF. The CDR3 nucleotides read TGTGCCAGCAGGATAGGACAGAGGAATGAAAAACTGTTTTTT.

This clonotype was counted between two and nine times. The rearrangement joins TRBV10-3 to TRBJ1-6, with TRBD1 identical over 7 bases. Per germline, CDR1 ENHRY and CDR2 SYGVKD. J gave up 7 bases and V 3 bases, and 3 bases lay outside the gene matches. This CDR3 comprises 14 residues. The CDR3 region has the DNA TGTGCCATCAGTGAAAGACAGGGAAATTCACCCCTCCACTTT. It is translated as CAISERQGNSPLHF.

This chain links TRBV19 with TRBJ2-1; D unclear. The CDR3 is 15 residues long. Germline CDR1 and CDR2: LNHDA and SQIVND (reference sequence). V was shortened by 0 bases and J by 5 bases, with 11 bases between the two germline ends. CDR3 protein: CASSIDINPNNEQFF. DNA for the CDR3: TGTGCCAGTAGTATAGATATAAACCCAAACAATGAGCAGTTCTTC.

The chain is built from TRBV30 and TRBJ2-2; D ambiguous. The germline gives CDR1 GTSNPN, CDR2 SVGIG (reference sequence). The V end lost 0 bases, the J end lost 7 bases, and 3 bases lay between the germline ends. The CDR3 runs 11 residues. As DNA, the CDR3 is TGTGCCTGGAGTGTGGGCGGGGAGCTGTTTTTT. Translated, it gives CAWSVGGELFF.

The J gene is TRBJ1-6, the V gene TRBV6-2 or TRBV6-3; D is perhaps TRBD1 (5 bases). The germline CDR1 and CDR2 sequences are MNHEY and SVGEGT. The CDR3 loop spans 15 amino acids. Trimming stripped 0 bases from V and 10 bases from J, with 13 bases between. In nucleotides, the CDR3 is TGTGCCAGCAGTTACTCGAGCACGGGGGGGTCACCCCTCCACTTT. This encodes CASSYSSTGGSPLHF.

This clonotype was counted a few times. The chain has TRBV6-2 or TRBV6-3 and TRBJ2-7; possibly TRBD1 for D (6 bases). Germline V gene data show CDR1 as MNHEY and CDR2 as SVGEGT. The V end lost 6 bases, the J end lost 4 bases, and 16 bases lay between the germline ends. The CDR3 runs to 14 residues. The CDR3 sequence is CASSPRDNSYEQYF. The CDR3 DNA follows: TGTGCCAGCAGCCCCCGGGACAATTCTTACGAGCAGTACTTC.

This chain uses TRBV18 with TRBJ1-5; unclear D gene. CDR3 length equals 12 residues. Germline loops: CDR1 KGHSH, CDR2 LQKENI. The V end lost 3 bases, the J end lost 4 bases, and 4 bases lay between the germline ends. CDR3 sequence: CASSPGNQPQHF. As DNA, the CDR3 is TGTGCCAGCTCACCTGGGAATCAGCCCCAGCATTTT.

This clonotype was counted once. The V call is TRBV9, the J call TRBJ2-7; 8 nucleotides line up with TRBD1. The CDR3 covers 14 residues. The ends lost 4 bases at V and 2 bases at J; junction bases unmatched: 5. Germline CDR1 SGDLS, CDR2 YYNGEE. The CDR3 region is CASSTWDRPYEQYF. The CDR3 DNA follows: TGTGCCAGCAGCACTTGGGACAGGCCCTACGAGCAGTACTTC.

This clonotype was observed a handful of times. Here the CDR3 reads CASSISPSTDTQYF. The CDR3 coding sequence is TGTGCCAGTAGTATAAGTCCTAGCACAGATACGCAGTATTTT. The gene calls are TRBV19 and TRBJ2-3; D ambiguous. Between the trimmed V and J ends, which lost 2 bases and 0 bases, there was a span of 6 bases. Germline V CDR1 and CDR2: LNHDA, SQIVND (reference sequence). This CDR3 contains 14 residues.

J is TRBJ1-2 and V is TRBV4-3, with 7 bases that match TRBD1. CDR1 and CDR2 from the germline V gene are LGHNA and YSLEER. J gave up 8 bases and V 4 bases, and 4 bases lay outside the gene matches. This CDR3 is built from 12 residues. CDR3 loop: CASSRQGGGYTF. The DNA for the CDR3 is TGCGCCAGCAGCCGGCAGGGGGGCGGCTACACCTTC.

This rearrangement joins TRBV20-1 to TRBJ2-3, with a possible D match to TRBD2 (7 bases). The CDR3 covers 16 residues. Trimming took off 6 bases at V and 4 bases at J, with 23 bases between the two ends. Germline CDR1 is DFQATT and CDR2 is SNEGSKA (reference sequence). CDR3 protein: CSAKIGGAGEADTQYF. The DNA of the CDR3 is TGCAGTGCCAAGATTGGGGGGGCGGGAGAGGCAGATACGCAGTATTTT.

The chain has TRBV7-6 and TRBJ2-7; a weak D match, TRBD2 (5 bases). Trimming took 1 base from V and 0 from J, leaving 10 bases between them. Germline V CDR1 and CDR2: SGHVS, FNYEAQ. This CDR3 is built from 15 residues. DNA of the CDR3: TGTGCCAGCAGCTTAGAGGACTCAAGCTCCTACGAGCAGTACTTC. Residues: CASSLEDSSSYEQYF.

This clonotype was counted only a few times. This rearrangement joins TRBV11-2 to TRBJ2-3; 9 nucleotides agree with TRBD2. V lost 0 bases to trimming and J lost 2 bases; unmatched junction nucleotides: 3. This CDR3 comprises 16 residues. CDR1 is SGHAT and CDR2 is FQNNGV in the germline V gene. Here the CDR3 reads CASSLDTSGFTDTQYF. In DNA form, the CDR3 reads TGTGCCAGCAGCTTAGATACTAGCGGGTTCACAGATACGCAGTATTTT.

The chain uses TRBV30 and TRBJ1-2; 7 bases agree with TRBD1. Losses at the gene ends were 5 bases for V and 5 bases for J; bases not matched to a gene: 5. CDR1 and CDR2 from the germline V gene are GTSNPN and SVGIG (reference sequence). The CDR3 spans 12 residues. The DNA for the CDR3 is TGTGCCTGGGAAGCGACAGGGTATGGCTACACCTTC. Translated: CAWEATGYGYTF.

V gene TRBV2 combines with J gene TRBJ1-4; the D gene is possibly TRBD1 (5 bases). Trimming took 5 bases from V and 4 from J, leaving 20 bases between them. Germline V lookup: CDR1 SNHLY, CDR2 FYNNEI. The CDR3 totals 17 residues. The DNA of the CDR3 is TGTGCCAGCAGTAGATCCGAAACAGGCAGGAGTAATGAAAAACTGTTTTTT. Amino acid sequence: CASSRSETGRSNEKLFF.